The source of this T cell receptor beta chain is a study of shared clonotypes between healthy human individuals. At the level of the study: The composition of the donors was a couple of women and a few men aged 18 to 49.

The germline CDR1 and CDR2 sequences are LGHNA and YNFKEQ. The CDR3 sequence is 12 residues long. The V and J ends lost 1 base and 6 bases respectively, with 7 bases between them. Naive CD8 isolation took CD45RO-negative cells positively selected for CCR7 and excluded terminally differentiated effector memory CD45RA+ cells. Note on this clone: What it binds is unknown.

Here immunoSEQ multiplex PCR was the method, and the copy in TCRdb shows in-frame clones only, minus some. The table records about 2,100,000 clones, approximately 94% of them present only once. The study's findings and limits: The study drew on few donors, limiting represented genetic and exposure-history diversity. Sequencing of the sorted subsets was shown by rarefaction to be incomplete despite large depth.

What was sequenced was naive CD8+ T cells from PBMCs. This clonotype was sampled from a young man in good health. Some clones in this sample may be carry-over from other donors' samples. The chain combines TRBV4-2 with TRBJ2-7; no reliable D call. The CDR3 DNA follows: TGTGCCAGCAGCCAAGGTCCCGCCGAGCAGTACTTC. Its translation is CASSQGPAEQYF.